These 20 T cell receptor beta chains share one sample of origin, sequenced in a study of human T cells and chemical hapten exposure. Time point given: pre-sensitization, week 0. Noted treatment: therapeutic diphenylcyclopropenone sensitization with weekly scalp DPC. Each CDR3 protein gets one entry after TCRdb re-called the RACE reads with MiXCR. The sample carries around 180,000 distinct CDR3 sequences, 30% recorded once. The input for sequencing was whole blood, taken in connection with sensitization to the hapten diphenylcyclopropenone (DPC). These receptors originate from a woman in her twenties or thirties with alopecia areata. Some clones in this sample may be carry-over from other donors' samples.

Comments on this clonotype: It may be a read error: a sequence one base away is much more abundant. The genes are TRBV7-9 and TRBJ2-7; the D is unclear. Trimming stripped 6 bases from V and 3 bases from J, with 6 bases between. Germline CDR1 and CDR2: SEHNR and FQNEAQ (reference sequence). This CDR3 comprises 11 residues. The CDR3 loop is CASSSIYEQYF. In DNA, the CDR3 is TGTGCCAGCAGTTCTATCTACGAGCAGTACTTC.

This clonotype appeared a few times. V is TRBV20-1 and J is TRBJ1-5; TRBD1 might be the D (6 bases). Trimming stripped 6 bases from V and 0 bases from J, with 12 bases between. The CDR3 runs to 14 residues. Germline V gene lookup returns CDR1 DFQATT and CDR2 SNEGSKA (reference sequence). CDR3 protein: CSATGTNSNQPQHF. CDR3 sequence (DNA): TGCAGTGCAACCGGGACAAATAGCAATCAGCCCCAGCATTTT.

V gene TRBV27 combines with J gene TRBJ2-1, with 7 bases identical to TRBD1. Germline V gene data show CDR1 as MNHEY and CDR2 as SMNVEV (reference sequence). The CDR3 extends over 14 amino acids. V was pared by 10 bases and J by 4 bases, with 10 bases of the junction left unmatched. For the CDR3, the DNA is TGTGCCACTCAGACAGGGTCGCGGTACAATGAGCAGTTCTTC. It translates to CATQTGSRYNEQFF.

This chain uses TRBV19 with TRBJ1-2; no firm D call. V shed 6 bases and J shed 8 bases, with 19 bases lying between them. The germline V gene has CDR1 LNHDA and CDR2 SQIVND (reference sequence). CDR3 length equals 14 residues. CDR3 sequence (DNA): TGTGCCAGTAGCAGCCTCCCGGGAAGCCAAGGCTACACCTTC. Amino acid sequence: CASSSLPGSQGYTF.

CDR3 sequence (DNA): TGTGCCAGCAGTTACTACTGGGGCCCGAACACTGAAGCTTTCTTT. This gives the protein CASSYYWGPNTEAFF. This chain links TRBV6-2 or TRBV6-3 with TRBJ1-1; maybe TRBD1 (5 bases). Germline lookup yields CDR1 MNHEY and CDR2 SVGEGT. The V end lost 1 base, the J end lost 1 base, and 10 bases lay between the germline ends. The CDR3 is 15 amino acids.

The CDR3 DNA sequence: TGCAGTGCTAGCCCCTTTTCTTTCGGCGGGGGCTACAATGAGCAGTTCTTC. Its protein product is CSASPFSFGGGYNEQFF. The J gene is TRBJ2-1, the V gene TRBV20-1; 7 bases match TRBD2. This CDR3 comprises 17 residues. J was trimmed by 3 bases and V by 3 bases; bases with no gene match: 14. The germline V gene encodes CDR1 DFQATT and CDR2 SNEGSKA (reference sequence).

This clonotype was recorded a few times. The V gene is TRBV27, the J gene TRBJ1-4; D remains unclear. This CDR3 comprises 12 residues. V was trimmed by 5 bases and J by 4 bases, leaving 5 bases between them. Per the germline V gene, CDR1 is MNHEY and CDR2 is SMNVEV (reference sequence). DNA of the CDR3: TGTGCCAGCAGTACTAATAATGAAAAACTGTTTTTT. Translating gives CASSTNNEKLFF.

Written as DNA, the CDR3 is TGTGCCAGCAGTTCTACAGGCCGCAATCAGCCCCAGCATTTT. Its protein product is CASSSTGRNQPQHF. The chain joins TRBV28 to TRBJ1-5; tentative D call: TRBD1 (5 bases). Looked up from germline, CDR1 is MDHEN and CDR2 is SYDVKM. This CDR3 region has 14 residues. V was trimmed by 4 bases and J by 2 bases, leaving 9 bases between them.

This clonotype was detected a few times. This chain uses TRBV3-1 with TRBJ1-1, with a tentative D call TRBD1 (5 bases). The CDR3 runs 15 residues. V was clipped by 4 bases and J by 4 bases, with 16 bases between them. Germline V gene data show CDR1 as LGHDT and CDR2 as YNNKEL (reference sequence). The chain's CDR3 is CASSRGVVTGTEAFF. The CDR3 DNA follows: TGTGCCAGCAGCCGAGGGGTGGTAACGGGCACTGAAGCTTTCTTT.

Note on this clonotype: Sequence at one end of the junction differs from germline and may be a read error. The chain links TRBV4-2 to TRBJ2-7, with TRBD2 matching 9 bases. CDR1 LGHNA and CDR2 YNFKEQ come from the germline V gene. The CDR3 is made up of 12 amino acids. The CDR3: CASSQDGLAGRF. The CDR3 DNA sequence: TGTGCCAGCAGCCAAGATGGTCTAGCGGGACGATTC.

The chain couples TRBV28 to TRBJ2-1; TRBD1 might be the D (7 bases). This CDR3 region has 16 residues. Germline V gives CDR1 MDHEN, CDR2 SYDVKM. Trimming pared 6 bases from V and 2 bases from J, leaving 17 bases between. The CDR3 DNA is TGTGCCAGCAGCCGGCAGGGGGGACAGACCTACAATGAGCAGTTCTTC. Protein: CASSRQGGQTYNEQFF. Drawing the rest from reference TRBV28 and TRBJ2-1, the complete variable domain is DVKVTQSSRYLVKRTGEKVFLECVQDMDHENMFWYRQDPGLGLRLIYFSYDVKMKEKGDIPEGYSVSREKKERFSLILESASTNQTSMYLCASSRQGGQTYNEQFFGPGTRLTVL.

V and J are TRBV10-3 and TRBJ2-1, with TRBD1 as a possible D gene (6 bases). The V gene lost 2 bases and the J gene lost 6 bases, with 8 bases spanning the gap. Germline values: CDR1 ENHRY, CDR2 SYGVKD. The CDR3 extends over 13 amino acids. The CDR3 DNA reads TGTGCCATCAGTGAGACAGGGTTCAATGAGCAGTTCTTC. Translation: CAISETGFNEQFF.

The chain links TRBV6-6 to TRBJ2-7, with D possibly being TRBD2 (6 bases). Looked up from germline, CDR1 is MNHNY and CDR2 is SVGAGI (reference sequence). This CDR3 spans 15 amino acids. The V end was cut by 2 bases, the J end by 5 bases, with 16 bases between. CDR3 protein: CASSYGNLASNEQYF. The CDR3 region has the DNA TGTGCCAGCAGTTACGGGAATCTAGCGTCCAACGAGCAGTACTTC.

The V and J genes are TRBV12-3 or TRBV12-4 and TRBJ2-4; unclear D gene. Between the trimmed V and J ends, which lost 6 bases and 5 bases, there was a span of 11 bases. CDR3 length equals 13 residues. DNA for the CDR3: TGTGCCAGCAGAGTAGGACCGCAAAACATTCAGTACTTC. Encoded protein: CASRVGPQNIQYF.

The V gene is TRBV19, the J gene TRBJ1-2, with D perhaps TRBD1 (5 bases). Trimming took 7 bases from V and 4 from J, leaving 16 bases between them. The germline gives CDR1 LNHDA, CDR2 SQIVND (reference sequence). The CDR3 consists of 14 residues. In nucleotides, the CDR3 is TGTGCCAGTAATAGTCAGGGACCGGTCTATGGCTACACCTTC. Translation: CASNSQGPVYGYTF.

The gene calls are TRBV7-9 and TRBJ1-2; 7 bases match TRBD1. Unmatched junction bases numbered 10, after V lost 5 bases and J lost 4 bases. This CDR3 is 15 amino acids long. CDR1 SEHNR and CDR2 FQNEAQ come from the germline V gene (reference sequence). For the CDR3, the DNA is TGTGCCAGCAGCCCCCTACTGACAGGGCCCTATGGCTACACCTTC. This gives the protein CASSPLLTGPYGYTF.

V usage is TRBV5-1 and J usage is TRBJ1-1, with D unresolved. Trimming left V 0 bases short and J 8 bases short, with 11 bases between. The V gene's germline CDR1 is SGHRS and CDR2 YFSETQ. The CDR3 is made up of 13 amino acids. The CDR3 DNA reads TGCGCCAGCAGCTTGGGGCGGCGTGGAGAAGCTTTCTTT. It translates to CASSLGRRGEAFF.

The V call is TRBV28, the J call TRBJ1-1; weak D call: TRBD1 (6 bases). V lost 8 bases to trimming and J lost 7 bases, with 23 bases between them. The CDR3 is 15 residues long. Germline V CDR1 and CDR2: MDHEN, SYDVKM. CDR3 sequence reads: CASVLPGGGSNEAFF. The CDR3, as DNA: TGTGCCAGCGTATTACCCGGGGGGGGCTCAAATGAAGCTTTCTTT. The complete variable domain, with remaining parts taken from reference TRBV28 and TRBJ1-1, reads DVKVTQSSRYLVKRTGEKVFLECVQDMDHENMFWYRQDPGLGLRLIYFSYDVKMKEKGDIPEGYSVSREKKERFSLILESASTNQTSMYLCASVLPGGGSNEAFFGQGTRLTVV.

J is TRBJ2-3 and V is TRBV6-2 or TRBV6-3; D is unclear. The CDR3 covers 13 residues. Trimming left V 4 bases short and J 1 base short, with 6 bases between. CDR1 is MNHEY and CDR2 is SVGEGT in the germline V gene. For the CDR3, the DNA is TGTGCCAGCAGTTCTCAGGGCACAGATACGCAGTATTTT. Residues: CASSSQGTDTQYF.

J is TRBJ1-2 and V is TRBV6-4; D unresolved. This CDR3 contains 15 residues. Trimming pared 3 bases from V and 2 bases from J, leaving 13 bases between. Germline V gives CDR1 MRHNA, CDR2 SNTAGT. The CDR3, as DNA: TGTGCCAGCAGTGAAGGTGCAGCCTCAAACTATGGCTACACCTTC. Its protein product is CASSEGAASNYGYTF.